This T cell receptor beta chain was documented in a study of T-cell memory formation after mild COVID-19. Whole-study context: TCR clusters were mostly confined to one donor each. General study results and limits: Balance between CD4 and CD8 was seen in clones contracting day 15 to 85, and a CD4+ lean was seen in later expanders. Still unconfirmed is whether the second-wave clones peaking on day 37 recognized SARS-CoV-2.

TCRdb passed the 5' RACE reads through MiXCR, listing each CDR3 protein once. The sample lists roughly 620,000 distinct CDR3 sequences; approximately 19% were seen once. This clonotype has only one observation. The target antigen is unknown. The germline V and J ends were trimmed by 8 bases and 3 bases, with 14 bases remaining between them. This CDR3 has 13 amino acids. Germline V gives CDR1 LNHDA, CDR2 SQIVND (reference sequence). The chain joins TRBV19 to TRBJ2-7; the D gene could be TRBD1 or TRBD2 (5 bases each). The TCR originated in an adult woman who had mild COVID-19 (a few samples of this study predate the infection). Cell type and time point are not known. The sample was PBMCs or a T cell subset sorted from them (not recorded which). The CDR3 protein is CASSGTADYEQYF. In DNA, the CDR3 is TGTGCCAGTTCCGGGACCGCAGACTACGAGCAGTACTTC.